Below, one TCR beta chain is given with its context. Its antigen is still unknown. TCRdb keeps only in-frame clones here, not all; method: immunoSEQ multiplex PCR. The sample has 190,000 or so clones, approximately 90% seen once; the top ten hold roughly 3.5%. This entry comes from a study of T cell responses to AZD1222 COVID-19 vaccine. Germline V CDR1 and CDR2: SGHRS, YFSETQ. The V gene lost 4 bases and the J gene lost 4 bases, with 18 bases spanning the gap. The CDR3 runs 16 residues. Study-wide points: Spike-specific TCR breadth rose after two AZD1222 doses, and depth rose as well. Reports say nearly half of spike-specific TCRs go after unmutated variant regions. Donors were largely white British and mainly female; clonal diversity was possibly underestimated.

Second doses were pooled across both intervals (about 4 or about 12 weeks). The receptor was derived from an adult who received the AZD1222 COVID-19 vaccine. Sample: peripheral blood, taken 28 days after the second AZD1222 dose. The J gene is TRBJ1-3, the V gene TRBV5-1; TRBD1 might be the D (5 bases). CDR3 amino acids: CASSPSGGSGGNTIYF. CDR3 in DNA: TGCGCCAGCAGCCCCTCCGGGGGATCAGGAGGAAACACCATATATTTT.